Below, 8 T cell receptor beta chains from the same sample are listed, as sequenced in a study of post-analysis software for immune sequencing data. For these TCRs, the target antigens are not known. General observations from the study: Five or six TRBV segments, TRBV5-6, TRBV5-1 and TRBV20-1 among them, were found more frequent in patients than controls.

Unique molecular identifiers were present in the TCR beta cDNA libraries. TCRdb analysed the PCR reads with MiXCR anew, one entry per CDR3 protein. The sample comprises about half a million distinct CDR3 sequences, about a third of which are singletons, and approximately 6% rests with the top ten. Sequencing used blood. The origin of the receptors is a girl aged 2 to 17 with multiple sclerosis.

The sample holds a few counts of this clonotype. The chain carries TRBV4-2 and TRBJ2-3; no reliable D call. The CDR3 contains 15 residues. Per germline, CDR1 LGHNA and CDR2 YNFKEQ. Trimming took off 0 bases at V and 0 bases at J, with 7 bases between the two ends. CDR3 in amino acids: CASSQERPSTDTQYF. CDR3 in DNA: TGTGCCAGCAGCCAAGAAAGGCCCAGCACAGATACGCAGTATTTT.

This clonotype was picked up many times. The gene calls are TRBV11-2 and TRBJ1-5; TRBD1 matches at 7 bases. The germline CDR1 and CDR2 sequences are SGHAT and FQNNGV. The CDR3 has 13 residues. J gave up 6 bases and V 5 bases, and 4 bases lay outside the gene matches. DNA for the CDR3: TGTGCCAGCAGCCCCCAGGGGGGTCAGCCCCAGCATTTT. It encodes CASSPQGGQPQHF.

The chain links TRBV29-1 to TRBJ1-4, with no clear D. Germline V gives CDR1 SQVTM, CDR2 ANQGSEA. The CDR3 consists of 13 residues. CDR3: CSVSGSTNEKLFF. The CDR3 nucleotides read TGCAGTGTTTCAGGATCAACTAATGAAAAACTGTTTTTT.

With regard to this clonotype: One end of the junction fails to match germline, which may point to a read error. The V gene is TRBV7-3, the J gene TRBJ2-1; 9 nucleotides align to TRBD2. This CDR3 has 17 residues. Germline assignment: CDR1 SGHTA and CDR2 FQGTGA. Here the CDR3 reads CTSSPSGGGASTNEQFF. The CDR3 DNA is TGTACCAGCAGCCCGTCTGGCGGGGGGGCCTCTACGAATGAGCAGTTCTTC. The whole variable domain, remainder taken from reference TRBV7-3 and TRBJ2-1, is GAGVSQTPSNKVTEKGKYVELRCDPISGHTALYWYRQSLGQGPEFLIYFQGTGAADDSGLPNDRFFAVRPEGSVSTLKIQRTERGDSAVYLCTSSPSGGGASTNEQFFGPGTRLTVL.

This sequence joins TRBV2 and TRBJ2-1; no clear D. The CDR3 runs to 13 residues. Germline V gene lookup returns CDR1 SNHLY and CDR2 FYNNEI. V gave up 1 base and J gave up 9 bases, with 10 bases separating them. CDR3 sequence (DNA): TGTGCCAGCAGTGAAGAAGAAGGGCCTGAGCAGTTCTTC. It encodes CASSEEEGPEQFF.

This clonotype was detected a few times. The chain recombines TRBV29-1 with TRBJ2-1; D is undetermined. The CDR3 length is 13 residues. V dropped 4 bases and J dropped 0 bases, with 7 bases sitting between them. Germline assignment: CDR1 SQVTM and CDR2 ANQGSEA. CDR3 nucleotide sequence: TGCAGCGTTGTGCGGAGCTCCTACAATGAGCAGTTCTTC. This encodes CSVVRSSYNEQFF.

The rearrangement joins TRBV10-3 to TRBJ2-1; TRBD1 aligns across 8 bases. V lost 4 bases to trimming and J lost 7 bases; unmatched junction nucleotides: 6. The CDR3 is 14 residues long. Germline CDR1 and CDR2: ENHRY and SYGVKD. The CDR3: CAISARDRRNEQFF. In DNA form, the CDR3 reads TGTGCCATCAGTGCCCGGGACAGGCGGAATGAGCAGTTCTTC.

In regard to this clonotype: Just one base apart from a much larger clone, this may be a read error. The genes are TRBV29-1 and TRBJ2-1, with D perhaps matching TRBD1 (6 bases). CDR3 length equals 13 residues. Germline CDR1 is SQVTM and CDR2 is ANQGSEA. Between the trimmed V and J ends, which lost 7 bases and 10 bases, there was a span of 20 bases. CDR3 coding DNA: TGCAGCGCTGCACAGGGAAGATCCTACGAGCAGTTCTTC. This sequence encodes CSAAQGRSYEQFF.